This T cell receptor (beta chain) originates from a study of identifying expanded T cells in peripheral blood (dated by TCRdb to about 2019). A note on the overall study: Technical replicates were generated by sequencing separate aliquots of the same genomic DNA pool, and four replicates were compared pairwise. The full study reports these points: Both the number of clones called differentially abundant and the false-positive rate were significantly reduced by the beta-binomial model across all healthy-donor time intervals. Across all healthy donors, variance in clone template counts between approximately two-week samples was found to increase significantly with total template count. The authors expected that over much longer intervals, such as months to years, biological variance in healthy repertoires might increase even further. Around 1.2 differentially abundant clones were flagged by the binomial model between technical replicates, whereas about 15 and 18 were flagged over roughly two weeks and four weeks, respectively.

The CDR3 numbers 14 residues from cysteine through phenylalanine. Kept here is only the CDR3 DNA, which spans 42 bases and is read in frame from base 1. Ends trimmed: V by 4 bases, J by 7 bases; bases unmatched to a gene: 5. CDR1 and CDR2 are read off the germline V gene as SGHAT and FQNNGV. On this clone: The target of this receptor is not known. No much larger clone is present one base from it, and per-base qualities are unavailable.

No immune events such as infections were documented for the healthy donors during the collection period. Blood repertoires from healthy donors were used as a training cohort for calibrating time-dependent variance in a beta-binomial model of differential abundance of T-cell clones. The training cohort comprised roughly 10 healthy donors, 3 female and 7 male. The donors were between roughly 29 and 65 years old, with an average age of roughly 40 years. Whole blood, obtained from a commercial supplier, was collected from each healthy donor at three time points spaced approximately two weeks apart. For immunosequencing, genomic DNA was extracted from unsorted whole blood. The immunoSEQ Assay, which relies on bias-controlled multiplex PCR amplification of genomic DNA, was used to profile TCRbeta CDR3 regions. Regarding the original processing steps: The absolute abundance of each unique TCRbeta CDR3 region was quantified after sequences were collapsed and filtered. Differential abundance was tested with a binomial (Fisher-equivalent) model and with a beta-binomial model adding time-dependent variance fitted from healthy donors. Clones with fewer than 5 combined templates were removed, and a clone was called differentially abundant if the clone's Benjamini-Hochberg FDR was below 0.01. The form v = (b*log(k)+a)^2 was used to model beta-binomial variance as a function of total template count across the two samples. TCRdb mirrors the immuneACCESS table, restricted to in-frame sequences. Some clones are absent from its copies; in checked studies, under half trace to an unresolved V gene, and the reason for the others is unknown. V and J calls and clone size are copied from that table; D and trimming were computed from the DNA. Across this sample there are 50,000 to 60,000 clones, with over 80% seen only once. Clones ranked in the top ten supply approximately 17% of the sample.

Input material: blood. The chain joins TRBV11-2 to TRBJ2-1, with 9 junctional bases fitting TRBD1. The TCR was taken from a person aged 18-70 years in good health. The CDR3 is CASSSGQGENEQFF. The nucleotide sequence reads TGTGCCAGCAGCTCGGGACAGGGTGAGAATGAGCAGTTCTTC.